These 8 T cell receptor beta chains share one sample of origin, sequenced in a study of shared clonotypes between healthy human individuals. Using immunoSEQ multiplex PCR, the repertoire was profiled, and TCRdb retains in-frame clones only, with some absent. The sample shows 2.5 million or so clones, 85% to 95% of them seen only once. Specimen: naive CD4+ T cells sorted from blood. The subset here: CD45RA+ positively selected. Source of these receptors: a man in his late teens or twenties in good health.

As DNA, the CDR3 is TGTGCCAGCAGCTCCCCGTTGGTTGGGGCCAACGTCCTGACTTTC. Protein: CASSSPLVGANVLTF. The chain employs TRBV7-8 and TRBJ2-6, with D unclear. CDR1 SGHVS and CDR2 FQNEAQ come from the germline V gene. This CDR3 contains 15 residues. Trimming shortened V by 4 bases and J by 3 bases, and 10 bases separated the two germline ends.

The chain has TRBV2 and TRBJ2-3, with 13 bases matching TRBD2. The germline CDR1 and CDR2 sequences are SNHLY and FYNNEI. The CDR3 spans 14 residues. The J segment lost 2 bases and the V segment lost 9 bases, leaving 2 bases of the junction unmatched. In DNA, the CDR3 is TGTGCCAGTGGACTAGCGGGGGACACAGATACGCAGTATTTT. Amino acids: CASGLAGDTDTQYF.

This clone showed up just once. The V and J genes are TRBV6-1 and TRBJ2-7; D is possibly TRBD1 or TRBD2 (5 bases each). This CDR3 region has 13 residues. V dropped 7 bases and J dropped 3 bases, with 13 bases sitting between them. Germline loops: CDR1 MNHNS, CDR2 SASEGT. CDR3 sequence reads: CASKRGVYYEQYF. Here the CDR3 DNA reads TGTGCCAGCAAGAGGGGAGTGTACTACGAGCAGTACTTC.

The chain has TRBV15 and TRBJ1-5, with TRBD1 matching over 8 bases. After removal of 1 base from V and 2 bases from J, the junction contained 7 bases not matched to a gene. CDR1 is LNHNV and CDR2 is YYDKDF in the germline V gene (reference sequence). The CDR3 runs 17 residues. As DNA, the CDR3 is TGTGCCACCAGCAGAGGGGCGACAGGGGCAGGCAATCAGCCCCAGCATTTT. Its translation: CATSRGATGAGNQPQHF.

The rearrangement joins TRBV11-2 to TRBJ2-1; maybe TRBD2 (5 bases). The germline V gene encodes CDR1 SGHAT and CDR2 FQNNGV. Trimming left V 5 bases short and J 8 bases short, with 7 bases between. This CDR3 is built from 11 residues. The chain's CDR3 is CASSGSYEQFF. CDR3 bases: TGTGCCAGCAGCGGGAGCTATGAGCAGTTCTTC.

The DNA for the CDR3 is TGTGCCAGCAGCTTTGCAGGGACCGGGGTCCACGAGCAGTACTTC. Translation gives CASSFAGTGVHEQYF. The gene calls are TRBV7-2 and TRBJ2-7; D possibly uses TRBD1 or TRBD2 (5 bases each). This CDR3 spans 15 amino acids. The V end lost 3 bases, the J end lost 5 bases, and 17 bases lay between the germline ends. Germline V gene lookup returns CDR1 SGHTA and CDR2 FQGNSA.

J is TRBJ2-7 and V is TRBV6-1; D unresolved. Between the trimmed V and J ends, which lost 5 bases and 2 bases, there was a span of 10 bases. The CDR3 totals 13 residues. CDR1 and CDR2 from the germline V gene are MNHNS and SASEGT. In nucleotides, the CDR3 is TGTGCCAGCAGTTATGGCACGACCTACGAGCAGTACTTC. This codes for CASSYGTTYEQYF.

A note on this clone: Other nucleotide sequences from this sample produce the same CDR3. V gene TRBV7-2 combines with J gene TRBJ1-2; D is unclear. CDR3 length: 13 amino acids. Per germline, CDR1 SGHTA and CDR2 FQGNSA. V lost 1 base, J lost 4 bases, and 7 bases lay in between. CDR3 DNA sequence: TGTGCCAGCAGCTTAGTTGCAGGCTATGGCTACACCTTC. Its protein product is CASSLVAGYGYTF.